The clone carrying this T cell receptor beta chain showed up just a few times. Its antigen remains unidentified. The sample comes from a study of T-cell memory formation after mild COVID-19. Researchers used 5'RACE with constant-segment primers to make TCR alpha and TCR beta cDNA libraries that carry sample barcodes and UMIs. Each CDR3 protein is one row after TCRdb ran MiXCR on the 5' RACE reads. The sample records almost 550,000 distinct CDR3 sequences, approximately 20% being singletons. The CDR3 extends over 18 amino acids. In germline, CDR1 is SGHRS, CDR2 YFSETQ. V lost 0 bases, J lost 2 bases, and 7 bases stayed unmatched. Study-wide results and limits: Among clones contracting day 15 to 85, CD4/CD8 was balanced, whereas later expanders leaned CD4+. The study found contracting CD4+ clones mainly in CM and EM and contracting CD8+ clones in EMRA. Researchers found some responding clones in pre-infection memory, a sign that cross-reactive memory joined.

The source of this sequence is an adult woman who had mild COVID-19 (a few samples of this study predate the infection). Cell type and time point are not known. Sample: PBMCs or a T cell subset sorted from them (not recorded which). The chain combines TRBV5-1 with TRBJ1-6; 8 nucleotides match TRBD1. The CDR3 protein is CASSLDLQGAAYNSPLHF. Here the CDR3 DNA reads TGCGCCAGCAGCTTGGACCTCCAGGGGGCCGCCTATAATTCACCCCTCCACTTT.